The next 7 T cell receptor beta chains were all read from a single sample in a study of T cell repertoires in cytomegalovirus infection (dated by TCRdb to about 2019). The data were produced on an Illumina HiSeq 1500. Using fastp trimming at Q25 and MiXCR clonotype assembly, TCRdb reanalyzed the public sequencing data and kept in-frame beta chains. A single entry per CDR3 protein holds the most common genes and DNA from its merged rows. For this sample the table gives more than 350,000 distinct CDR3 sequences, of which under 40% were detected only once. Roughly an eighth of the sample comes from the top ten. Sequencing was carried out using PBMCs. These receptors all stem from a human donor in good health (CMV status not recorded). Some clones in this sample may be carry-over from other donors' samples.

Of note for this clonotype: The CDR3 does not end in the conserved phenylalanine or tryptophan, so this is likely a read error. The rearrangement joins TRBV28 to TRBJ2-3; D ambiguous. Deletions cut 5 bases from V and 0 bases from J, with 21 bases between. Germline lookup yields CDR1 MDHEN and CDR2 SYDVKM. The length of the CDR3 is 18 residues. This CDR3 is CASSPIVGKFSSTDTQYL. The CDR3 DNA sequence: TGTGCCAGCAGTCCCATAGTGGGGAAATTCTCTAGCACAGATACGCAGTATTTG.

This clonotype has more than one count but fewer than ten. The rearrangement joins TRBV6-5 to TRBJ1-1; 8 bases fit TRBD1. V was clipped by 6 bases and J by 5 bases; unmatched bases: 8. This CDR3 region has 14 residues. Germline V gene lookup returns CDR1 MNHEY and CDR2 SVGAGI. Here the CDR3 reads CASSRDRRKTEAFF. The CDR3 nucleotides read TGTGCCAGCAGCCGGGACAGGCGGAAGACTGAAGCTTTCTTT.

This clonotype was found once. The chain uses TRBV9 and TRBJ2-5; 10 bases map to TRBD1. The CDR3 has 15 residues. CDR1 and CDR2 from the germline V gene are SGDLS and YYNGEE. J was trimmed by 3 bases and V by 4 bases; bases with no gene match: 6. CDR3 protein: CASSPRGQGEETQYF. DNA of the CDR3: TGTGCCAGCAGCCCTCGCGGACAGGGGGAAGAGACCCAGTACTTC. Together with reference TRBV9 and TRBJ2-5, the CDR3 gives the full variable domain: DSGVTQTPKHLITATGQRVTLRCSPRSGDLSVYWYQQSLDQGLQFLIQYYNGEERAKGNILERFSAQQFPDLHSELNLSSLELGDSALYFCASSPRGQGEETQYFGPGTRLLVL.

The chain couples TRBV10-2 to TRBJ2-1, with 10 bases fitting TRBD2. Germline assignment: CDR1 WSHSY and CDR2 SAAADI. This CDR3 region has 16 residues. Trimming cost V 6 bases and J 6 bases; bases outside gene matches: 11. The chain's CDR3 is CASRAPPAGGVNEQFF. Here the CDR3 DNA reads TGCGCCAGCAGGGCCCCCCCAGCGGGGGGGGTCAATGAGCAGTTCTTC.

The V and J genes are TRBV19 and TRBJ2-7, with D perhaps TRBD1 (6 bases). The CDR3 sequence is 13 residues long. Germline values: CDR1 LNHDA, CDR2 SQIVND (reference sequence). Trimming took off 8 bases at V and 4 bases at J, with 15 bases between the two ends. DNA of the CDR3: TGTGCCAGTCAATCCTTGGGGGCGTACGAGCAGTACTTC. This sequence encodes CASQSLGAYEQYF.

This rearrangement joins TRBV3-1 to TRBJ2-7; tentative D call: TRBD2 (5 bases). CDR1 LGHDT and CDR2 YNNKEL come from the germline V gene (reference sequence). The CDR3 sequence is 14 residues long. Deletions cut 6 bases from V and 5 bases from J, with 17 bases between. The CDR3 sequence is CASSVRGGTHEQYF. CDR3 bases: TGTGCCAGCAGTGTGAGAGGAGGAACCCACGAGCAGTACTTC.

Points on this clonotype: A read error may produce the germline difference seen at one junction end. This rearrangement joins TRBV20-1 to TRBJ2-7; D call uncertain. This CDR3 is built from 12 residues. The germline V gene encodes CDR1 DFQATT and CDR2 SNEGSKA (reference sequence). The CDR3 protein is CSSRDQVTTFSF. The CDR3 DNA reads as TGCAGTTCTAGAGATCAGGTCACCACCTTCTCTTTC.